This T cell receptor (beta chain) was sequenced during a study of blood T cell repertoires in COVID-19. In the original analysis: Amplified reference gene primers provided the basis for estimating nucleated cell counts. Generated by immunoSEQ multiplex PCR, the TCRdb table keeps only in-frame clones and is missing some. That table gives V, J and clone size, and the DNA gave D and trimming. The sample holds approximately 190,000 clones, roughly four fifths seen once. The CDR3 runs 18 residues. V gave up 1 base and J gave up 0 bases, with 15 bases separating them. CDR1 and CDR2 from the germline V gene are KGHSH and LQKENI.

The rearrangement joins TRBV18 to TRBJ2-2; tentative D call: TRBD2 (6 bases). What was sequenced was peripheral blood. The receptor's source is a woman between 65 and 79 years old with active or convalescent COVID-19. This CDR3 is CASSPLRGRDANTGELFF. In nucleotides, the CDR3 is TGTGCCAGCTCACCACTTCGCGGGCGGGATGCGAACACCGGGGAGCTGTTTTTT.